Given below is one TCR beta chain in context. What it binds is not known. The CDR3 consists of 14 residues. Per germline, CDR1 DFQATT and CDR2 SNEGSKA (reference sequence). The V and J ends lost 6 bases and 3 bases respectively, with 16 bases between them. The sample belongs to a study of early T cells in non-severe SARS-CoV-2 infection. Study background: Sequenced bulk RNA came from whole blood that was unsorted, and chains were unpaired.

The study, taken as a whole, reports: Clonotype matching in VDJdb favored anti-spike CD8 responses and did not capture private and CD4 specificities.

Unique molecular identifiers were affixed to single, distinct cDNA molecules. TCRdb processed the 5' RACE reads anew with MiXCR; each CDR3 protein has one entry. The table shows tens of thousands of distinct CDR3 sequences, with approximately 13% occurring only once. The TCR originated in an adult who was a healthcare worker with PCR-confirmed SARS-CoV-2 infection or an uninfected control (not recorded which). Sequenced input: whole blood. V gene TRBV20-1 combines with J gene TRBJ2-3; D may match TRBD1 or TRBD2 (7 bases each). The CDR3: CSASGGGPTDTQYF. DNA of the CDR3: TGCAGTGCGTCAGGGGGGGGCCCGACAGATACGCAGTATTTT.